Each of the 8 T cell receptor beta chains below was sequenced from the same sample in a study of shared clonotypes between healthy human individuals. Sequencing was performed with immunoSEQ multiplex PCR; in TCRdb, only in-frame clones are kept and a portion is missing. The sample records 530,000 or so clones, 75% to 80% being singletons. Sequencing used PBMCs. These receptor sequences come from a woman in her forties in good health. Some clones in this sample may be carry-over from other donors' samples.

The gene calls are TRBV23-1 and TRBJ1-5, with a possible D match to TRBD1 (6 bases). TRBV23-1 is known as an ORF, though its function is uncertain. Between the trimmed V and J ends, which lost 4 bases and 5 bases, there was a span of 18 bases. The CDR3 covers 16 residues. This CDR3 is CASSLTRNRDDQPQHF. The CDR3, as DNA: TGCGCCAGCAGTCTTACTCGAAACAGGGACGATCAGCCCCAGCATTTT.

This clone appeared a single time. The rearrangement uses TRBV7-2 and TRBJ1-3, with 8 bases matching TRBD1. The CDR3 has 14 residues. Unmatched junction bases numbered 4, after V lost 5 bases and J lost 4 bases. Looked up from germline, CDR1 is SGHTA and CDR2 is FQGNSA. The CDR3, as DNA: TGTGCCAGCAGCCGGACAGGGTGGGGAAACACCATATATTTT. It encodes CASSRTGWGNTIYF.

The chain joins TRBV7-3 to TRBJ2-5; D possibly corresponds to TRBD2 (6 bases). Germline CDR1 SGHTA, CDR2 FQGTGA. The CDR3 length is 14 residues. V lost 5 bases, J lost 9 bases, and 19 bases lay in between. CDR3 residues: CASSPASAGGAQYF. The DNA for the CDR3 is TGTGCCAGCAGCCCAGCGTCAGCCGGCGGGGCCCAGTACTTC.

J is TRBJ2-5 and V is TRBV28, with D unresolved. V was cut by 2 bases and J by 2 bases, with 12 bases left in between. Germline V lookup: CDR1 MDHEN, CDR2 SYDVKM. This CDR3 contains 15 residues. The DNA of the CDR3 is TGTGCCAGCAGTTTAAGGTCTGCCCGTCAAGAGACCCAGTACTTC. This codes for CASSLRSARQETQYF.

This chain uses TRBV7-9 with TRBJ2-5; 10 bases agree with TRBD2. Germline CDR1 and CDR2: SEHNR and FQNEAQ (reference sequence). The CDR3 runs to 16 residues. The J segment lost 5 bases and the V segment lost 1 base, leaving 7 bases of the junction unmatched. CDR3: CASSLGTSGGWETQYF. The CDR3 nucleotides are TGTGCCAGCAGCTTAGGGACTAGCGGTGGTTGGGAGACCCAGTACTTC.

The chain carries TRBV18 and TRBJ2-7; TRBD2 might be the D (6 bases). Germline loops: CDR1 KGHSH, CDR2 LQKENI. V shed 2 bases and J shed 5 bases, with 13 bases lying between them. This CDR3 is 14 amino acids long. This chain's CDR3 is CASSPAGGRHEQYF. CDR3 nucleotides: TGTGCCAGCTCACCAGCCGGGGGTAGGCACGAGCAGTACTTC. Full variable domain (missing parts from reference TRBV18 and TRBJ2-7): NAGVMQNPRHLVRRRGQEARLRCSPMKGHSHVYWYRQLPEEGLKFMVYLQKENIIDESGMPKERFSAEFPKEGPSILRIQQVVRGDSAAYFCASSPAGGRHEQYFGPGTRLTVT.

This sequence joins TRBV6-5 and TRBJ2-7, with D maybe TRBD1 (5 bases). The CDR3 runs to 11 residues. The V gene lost 2 bases and the J gene lost 8 bases, with 7 bases spanning the gap. Germline V gene lookup returns CDR1 MNHEY and CDR2 SVGAGI. CDR3 coding DNA: TGTGCCAGCAGTTACCGACAGCAGCAGTACTTC. Its translation: CASSYRQQQYF.

The CDR3 loop reads CASSLGGTEKLFF. As DNA, the CDR3 is TGTGCCAGCAGCTTGGGGGGGACTGAAAAACTGTTTTTT. The V call is TRBV5-4, the J call TRBJ1-4; perhaps TRBD1 as D (5 bases). V was cut by 0 bases and J by 7 bases, with 7 bases left in between. Germline values: CDR1 SGHNT, CDR2 YYREEE (reference sequence). CDR3 length: 13 amino acids.